This T cell receptor (beta chain) came from a study of early T cells in non-severe SARS-CoV-2 infection. Across the whole study: It was bulk RNA from unsorted whole blood that was sequenced, and the chains were unpaired.

TCRdb fed the 5' RACE reads into MiXCR, producing one record per CDR3 protein. The repertoire holds 77,000 or so distinct CDR3 sequences, with about 14% as singletons. This CDR3 is built from 17 residues. The germline V gene has CDR1 SGHAT and CDR2 FQNNGV. As regards this clonotype: Sequence at one end of the junction differs from germline and may be a read error.

Sample: whole blood, taken at baseline. The chain joins TRBV11-2 to TRBJ2-5, with 11 bases matching TRBD1. The sequence derives from an adult who was a healthcare worker with PCR-confirmed SARS-CoV-2 infection or an uninfected control (not recorded which). The CDR3 DNA reads TGCGCCAGCAACTACGGACCAGGACAGGGGGCCCAAGAGACCCAGTACTTC. It yields the protein CASNYGPGQGAQETQYF.